These 28 T cell receptor beta chains originate from one sample sequenced in a study of beta chain features in type 1 diabetes. Expressed TCRB transcripts were sequenced because the isolated RNA had all been reverse transcribed beforehand. Sequencing used immunoSEQ multiplex PCR; TCRdb keeps in-frame clones, though not all of them. The sample lists 300,000 or so clones, less than 10% seen once, with around 0.45% in the top ten. Sequenced input: central memory CD4+ T cells from blood. The receptors were gathered from a woman between 18 and 29 years old in good health.

This rearrangement joins TRBV9 to TRBJ2-3; TRBD2 matches at 9 bases. Germline values: CDR1 SGDLS, CDR2 YYNGEE. This CDR3 has 16 residues. After removal of 3 bases from V and 2 bases from J, the junction contained 7 bases not matched to a gene. The DNA for the CDR3 is TGTGCCAGCAGCGACACCGGGACTAGCCTCACAGATACGCAGTATTTT. It yields the protein CASSDTGTSLTDTQYF.

The V gene is TRBV5-1, the J gene TRBJ2-7; 9 positions agree with TRBD1. Germline V gene lookup returns CDR1 SGHRS and CDR2 YFSETQ. Losses at the gene ends were 4 bases for V and 3 bases for J; bases not matched to a gene: 8. CDR3 size: 15 residues. In nucleotides, the CDR3 is TGCGCCAGCAGCACAACAGGGGGCAGAGGCTACGAGCAGTACTTC. Protein: CASSTTGGRGYEQYF.

There are many counts of this clone. The chain links TRBV19 to TRBJ1-5, with D possibly being TRBD1 (5 bases). CDR1 LNHDA and CDR2 SQIVND come from the germline V gene (reference sequence). The length of the CDR3 is 12 residues. V lost 11 bases, J lost 5 bases, and 13 bases lay in between. CDR3 nucleotide sequence: TGTGCCTCTAGGGAGGGGTATCAGCCCCAGCATTTT. This codes for CASREGYQPQHF.

This sequence joins TRBV7-9 and TRBJ1-5; D gene ambiguous. Trimming stripped 3 bases from V and 5 bases from J, with 5 bases between. CDR3 length: 12 residues. Germline V gene sequence: CDR1 SEHNR, CDR2 FQNEAQ (reference sequence). This chain's CDR3 is CASSFSDQPQHF. CDR3 nucleotides: TGTGCCAGCAGCTTCAGCGATCAGCCCCAGCATTTT.

The chain is built from TRBV18 and TRBJ2-2, with TRBD1 matching 7 bases. The CDR3 extends over 15 amino acids. Per germline, CDR1 KGHSH and CDR2 LQKENI. Losses at the gene ends were 1 base for V and 7 bases for J; bases not matched to a gene: 6. This chain's CDR3 is CASSPLTGSNGELFF. CDR3 in DNA: TGTGCCAGCTCACCACTGACAGGGTCTAACGGGGAGCTGTTTTTT. The variable domain in full, with the rest retrieved from reference TRBV18 and TRBJ2-2, is NAGVMQNPRHLVRRRGQEARLRCSPMKGHSHVYWYRQLPEEGLKFMVYLQKENIIDESGMPKERFSAEFPKEGPSILRIQQVVRGDSAAYFCASSPLTGSNGELFFGEGSRLTVL.

In this sample, this clone turned up a few times. The chain combines TRBV15 with TRBJ1-5, with D perhaps matching TRBD1 (5 bases). With 8 bases removed from V and 2 bases from J, the gap between germline ends came to 25 bases. Germline V gene lookup returns CDR1 LNHNV and CDR2 YYDKDF (reference sequence). The CDR3 loop spans 18 amino acids. As DNA, the CDR3 is TGTGCCACCCGGGGCCGGGAGGGGCAGGACTATCGCAATCAGCCCCAGCATTTT. Translated: CATRGREGQDYRNQPQHF.

This chain joins TRBV19 and TRBJ2-6, with 14 nucleotides matching TRBD2. The CDR3 length is 19 residues. V lost 5 bases, J lost 5 bases, and 11 bases stayed unmatched. The germline V gene encodes CDR1 LNHDA and CDR2 SQIVND (reference sequence). The CDR3 nucleotides read TGTGCCAGTAGTTCCCTCCGACTAGCGGGAGGGCCCTGGGCCAACGTCCTGACTTTC. Its protein is CASSSLRLAGGPWANVLTF.

This clone was found a few times. The chain is built from TRBV14 and TRBJ2-1; 8 nucleotides align to TRBD1. The V gene's germline CDR1 is SGHDN and CDR2 FVKESK. CDR3 length: 16 amino acids. Trimming took 4 bases from V and 6 from J; bases not matched to a gene: 11. CDR3 sequence: CASSPLGQGEINEQFF. The CDR3 nucleotides are TGTGCCAGCAGCCCGCTAGGACAGGGAGAAATCAATGAGCAGTTCTTC.

The chain recombines TRBV5-8 with TRBJ2-5, with D possibly being TRBD1 (5 bases). Germline assignment: CDR1 SGHTS and CDR2 YDEGEE. The V end lost 0 bases, the J end lost 6 bases, and 18 bases lay between the germline ends. This CDR3 has 16 amino acids. The DNA of the CDR3 is TGTGCCAGCAGCTTGGAAGGGGTTTCGTGGACGAAGACCCAGTACTTC. Amino acid sequence: CASSLEGVSWTKTQYF.

This clone turned up a few times. The gene calls are TRBV29-1 and TRBJ2-1; 10 nucleotides agree with TRBD2. The germline gives CDR1 SQVTM, CDR2 ANQGSEA. The CDR3 is 14 residues long. Germline trimming cut 4 bases from V and 5 bases from J; bases unmatched to any gene: 5. CDR3 in DNA: TGCAGCGTTGGACTAGCGGGCATCCACAATGAGCAGTTCTTC. This sequence encodes CSVGLAGIHNEQFF.

This clone was detected many times. This chain links TRBV19 with TRBJ2-1, with 7 bases matching TRBD1. This CDR3 region has 15 residues. Unmatched junction bases numbered 8, after V lost 4 bases and J lost 5 bases. CDR1 and CDR2 (germline): LNHDA, SQIVND (reference sequence). The CDR3 DNA reads TGTGCCAGTAGTACGGGGACAGCCCCTAACAATGAGCAGTTCTTC. Translated: CASSTGTAPNNEQFF.

This clone was counted ten times or more. This chain links TRBV28 with TRBJ2-1; TRBD2 aligns across 9 bases. Germline loops: CDR1 MDHEN, CDR2 SYDVKM. This CDR3 region has 15 residues. Trimming removed 6 bases from V and 5 bases from J; junction bases left unmatched: 8. The CDR3 sequence is CASSYGLAYHNEQFF. Here the CDR3 DNA reads TGTGCCAGCAGCTACGGACTAGCGTACCACAATGAGCAGTTCTTC.

In its sample, this clone was seen many times. The rearrangement links TRBV29-1 to TRBJ2-7; TRBD2 might be the D (6 bases). The germline CDR1 and CDR2 sequences are SQVTM and ANQGSEA. CDR3 length: 12 amino acids. Trimming cost V 4 bases and J 4 bases, with 11 bases left between them. In DNA form, the CDR3 reads TGCAGCGTTGTCGGGAGCGGTTACGAGCAGTACTTC. Translating gives CSVVGSGYEQYF.

This clone has a count of ten or more. The chain recombines TRBV2 with TRBJ2-3, with D hard to call. V was cut by 2 bases and J by 1 base, with 10 bases left in between. CDR1 is SNHLY, CDR2 FYNNEI, per germline. The CDR3 has 15 residues. CDR3 sequence (DNA): TGTGCCAGCAGTGAATTTCGGGTTGGCACAGATACGCAGTATTTT. As protein: CASSEFRVGTDTQYF.

This sequence joins TRBV7-6 and TRBJ2-3, with 8 bases identical to TRBD1. After removal of 4 bases from V and 3 bases from J, the junction contained 9 bases not matched to a gene. This CDR3 is 16 amino acids long. Germline V gene data show CDR1 as SGHVS and CDR2 as FNYEAQ. This CDR3 reads CASSSTGTGLTDTQYF. As DNA, the CDR3 is TGTGCCAGCAGCTCAACCGGGACAGGCCTGACAGATACGCAGTATTTT.

This clone was found a few times. The chain uses TRBV7-9 and TRBJ1-3; 10 positions agree with TRBD1. Per the germline V gene, CDR1 is SEHNR and CDR2 is FQNEAQ (reference sequence). The CDR3 loop spans 19 amino acids. V shed 3 bases and J 1 base; nucleotides not matched to a gene: 12. The CDR3 region is CASSFRQGAEFSSGNTIYF. The DNA of the CDR3 is TGTGCCAGCAGCTTTCGACAGGGGGCAGAATTCAGTTCTGGAAACACCATATATTTT.

The chain recombines TRBV6-5 with TRBJ1-2; the match to TRBD1 covers 9 bases. V shed 4 bases, J shed 1 base, and the junction held 1 base outside the gene matches. The CDR3 loop spans 14 amino acids. Germline assignment: CDR1 MNHEY and CDR2 SVGAGI. The CDR3 sequence: CASSSTGGNYGYTF. The CDR3 DNA reads as TGTGCCAGCAGTTCGACAGGGGGTAACTATGGCTACACCTTC.

This clone was observed many times. The V call is TRBV7-3, the J call TRBJ2-4; possibly TRBD1 for D (6 bases). V lost 2 bases, J lost 8 bases, and 19 bases lay in between. Germline values: CDR1 SGHTA, CDR2 FQGTGA. There are 16 residues in the CDR3. The CDR3 DNA is TGTGCCAGCAGCTTACCGCCTCAGGGGACCCGTTACATTCAGTACTTC. This codes for CASSLPPQGTRYIQYF.

This clone has just a few counts. V and J are TRBV6-5 and TRBJ1-1, with TRBD1 identical over 7 bases. Germline-derived CDR1 and CDR2 are MNHEY and SVGAGI. The CDR3 has 15 residues. J lost 0 bases, V lost 8 bases, and 9 bases had no gene match. Here the CDR3 reads CASRIKGAMNTEAFF. The CDR3 DNA follows: TGTGCCAGCCGGATTAAGGGGGCCATGAACACTGAAGCTTTCTTT.

Many counts were recorded for this clone. The V and J genes are TRBV4-3 and TRBJ2-4; D might be TRBD1 (6 bases). In germline, CDR1 is LGHNA, CDR2 YSLEER. V lost 1 base and J 0 bases, leaving 13 bases between the germline ends. This CDR3 comprises 17 residues. CDR3 sequence reads: CASSQGRGTLAKNIQYF. In nucleotides, the CDR3 is TGCGCCAGCAGCCAAGGCAGGGGAACTTTAGCCAAAAACATTCAGTACTTC.

There are a few counts of this clone. This may be a read error: a much more frequent sequence differs by one nucleotide. The V and J genes are TRBV4-3 and TRBJ2-4; 7 nucleotides align to TRBD1. The CDR3 sequence is 14 residues long. Germline V lookup: CDR1 LGHNA, CDR2 YSLEER. Trimming took 5 bases from V and 6 from J; bases not matched to a gene: 7. Here the CDR3 reads CASSLGQILNIQYF. The CDR3, as DNA: TGCGCCAGCAGCTTGGGACAGATTTTAAACATTCAGTACTTC.

Remarks on this clone: The same CDR3 can be traced to other DNA sequences in this sample. V and J are TRBV6-1 and TRBJ1-2; D may be TRBD1 (5 bases). The CDR3 contains 13 residues. Germline CDR1 reads MNHNS; CDR2 reads SASEGT. V was pared by 4 bases and J by 5 bases, with 11 bases between. The CDR3 region is CASSGGTGYGYTF. The CDR3 nucleotides are TGTGCCAGCAGTGGAGGGACTGGGTATGGCTACACCTTC.

This clone was seen only a few times. This chain links TRBV5-1 with TRBJ2-1; D is undetermined. V dropped 5 bases and J dropped 8 bases, with 11 bases sitting between them. CDR1 is SGHRS, CDR2 YFSETQ, per germline. This CDR3 has 12 amino acids. In DNA form, the CDR3 reads TGCGCCAGCAGTACGGATGGGGATGAGCAGTTCTTC. Translation gives CASSTDGDEQFF.

This rearrangement joins TRBV28 to TRBJ1-1; 7 nucleotides align to TRBD1. The junction had 3 bases not matched to a gene; V was cut back by 5 bases and J by 0 bases. The germline V gene encodes CDR1 MDHEN and CDR2 SYDVKM. This CDR3 has 14 amino acids. The CDR3 sequence: CASSPGQLNTEAFF. CDR3 bases: TGTGCCAGCAGTCCGGGACAGTTGAACACTGAAGCTTTCTTT. Filled out from reference TRBV28 and TRBJ1-1, the complete variable domain reads DVKVTQSSRYLVKRTGEKVFLECVQDMDHENMFWYRQDPGLGLRLIYFSYDVKMKEKGDIPEGYSVSREKKERFSLILESASTNQTSMYLCASSPGQLNTEAFFGQGTRLTVV.

This clone has just a few counts. J is TRBJ2-7 and V is TRBV11-2; TRBD2 agrees at 10 bases. This CDR3 comprises 15 residues. V was clipped by 2 bases and J by 4 bases; unmatched bases: 5. The germline V gene encodes CDR1 SGHAT and CDR2 FQNNGV. The CDR3: CASSLSLTSGYEQYF. Written as DNA, the CDR3 is TGTGCCAGCAGCTTAAGTCTGACTAGCGGGTACGAGCAGTACTTC.

This clone was counted a few times. This chain links TRBV7-2 with TRBJ2-2; the D is unclear. This CDR3 region has 14 residues. The V end was cut by 1 base, the J end by 4 bases, with 7 bases between. From germline, CDR1 is SGHTA and CDR2 FQGNSA. CDR3 sequence (DNA): TGTGCCAGCAGCTTAGTAGTCAGCACCGGGGAGCTGTTTTTT. Residues: CASSLVVSTGELFF.

This clone turned up a few times. The chain recombines TRBV7-6 with TRBJ2-5, with 8 bases matching TRBD2. CDR3 length: 16 residues. CDR1 is SGHVS, CDR2 FNYEAQ, per germline. The V and J ends lost 4 bases and 4 bases, in that order; junction bases with no gene match: 11. The DNA for the CDR3 is TGTGCCAGCAGCTCGACACTAGCGGAGGTCCCAGAGACCCAGTACTTC. This sequence encodes CASSSTLAEVPETQYF.

V is TRBV14 and J is TRBJ2-1; 11 nucleotides agree with TRBD2. CDR1 is SGHDN, CDR2 FVKESK, per germline. The CDR3 sequence is 15 residues long. The ends lost 1 base at V and 7 bases at J; junction bases unmatched: 3. This chain's CDR3 is CASSQGSGRANEQFF. In nucleotides, the CDR3 is TGTGCCAGCAGCCAAGGTAGCGGGAGGGCTAATGAGCAGTTCTTC.